This TCR beta chain stems from a study of blood T cells in healthy people across ages. Per germline, CDR1 MGHRA and CDR2 YSYEKL. J was trimmed by 9 bases and V by 4 bases; bases with no gene match: 9. The CDR3 covers 14 residues. The authors drew about 10 milliliters of peripheral blood from each donor. Each sample gave at least 6.5 million isolated PBMCs. It was with a sample-barcoded 5' primer and a J-beta primer mix that a second PCR of roughly 6 to 11 cycles was run. TCRdb re-derived calls from the 5' RACE reads in MiXCR, one entry per CDR3 protein. The repertoire holds around 1,800,000 distinct CDR3 sequences, with more than 35% as singletons.

The source of this sequence is a human donor in good health. The chain recombines TRBV4-1 with TRBJ1-5; 7 bases are shared with TRBD1. Sequencing was done on a sample of blood. In nucleotides, the CDR3 is TGCGCCAGCAGCCTCTGGGACAGCTCGCGGCCCCAGCATTTT. Translation: CASSLWDSSRPQHF.